Listed below are T cell receptor beta chains from one sample, sequenced in a study of control samples from healthy donors and cancer patients. Here immunoSEQ multiplex PCR was the method, and the copy in TCRdb shows in-frame clones only, minus some. Among over 110,000 clones listed, approximately 92% were seen once. The sequenced sample was blood. The source of these receptors is a man aged 25 to 40 in good health. The CDR3 runs from the conserved cysteine through the conserved F or W. The D gene is left open where the match is weak. Size is omitted from some rows. Given values are once, few, many or a class for expanded clones.

abundance	d_gene	j_gene	v_gene	CDR3nt	CDR3aa
once	NA	TRBJ2-5	TRBV6-6	TGTGCCAGCAGTTACGGTGACAGGATCCAAGAGACCCAGTACTTC	CASSYGDRIQETQYF
once	NA	TRBJ2-7	TRBV24-1	TGTGCCACCAGTGATTTGGTGGGAGGGGGACAGTACTTC	CATSDLVGGGQYF
NA	TRBD1	TRBJ1-1	TRBV2	TGTGCCAGCACCCTAGACACAGGGGGTGACACTGAAGCTTTCTTT	CASTLDTGGDTEAFF
NA	TRBD2	TRBJ2-1	TRBV19	TGTGCCAGTAGTATAGTTCCCAAGACTAGCGGGAGAACTGAGCAGTTCTTC	CASSIVPKTSGRTEQFF
NA	TRBD1	TRBJ1-5	TRBV30	TGTGCCTGGAGTACAGGGGTCGGTCAGCCCCAGCATTTT	CAWSTGVGQPQHF
NA	NA	TRBJ1-3	TRBV18	TGTGCCAGCTCACCTTTGGGGGGCTCGGTCCCAGGAAACACCATATATTTT	CASSPLGGSVPGNTIYF
NA	TRBD2	TRBJ2-3	TRBV6-1	TGTGCCAGCAGTGAAATTACTAGCGGGAGGGGAGATACGCAGTATTTT	CASSEITSGRGDTQYF
NA	NA	TRBJ1-1	TRBV28	TGTGCCAGCACTTCAACAGGGAATGTAGGAGCTTTCTTT	CASTSTGNVGAFF
NA	NA	TRBJ1-2	TRBV28	TGTGCCAGCAGTTTATGGGGGATGGGTATCTTGGGCTACACCTTC	CASSLWGMGILGYTF
NA	TRBD1	TRBJ2-3	TRBV6-4	TGTGCCAGCAGTCCCAGGGGGAGTACAGATACGCAGTATTTT	CASSPRGSTDTQYF
NA	TRBD1	TRBJ1-4	TRBV15	TGTGCCACCAAGACAGGGGTGGGTGAAAAACTGTTTTTT	CATKTGVGEKLFF